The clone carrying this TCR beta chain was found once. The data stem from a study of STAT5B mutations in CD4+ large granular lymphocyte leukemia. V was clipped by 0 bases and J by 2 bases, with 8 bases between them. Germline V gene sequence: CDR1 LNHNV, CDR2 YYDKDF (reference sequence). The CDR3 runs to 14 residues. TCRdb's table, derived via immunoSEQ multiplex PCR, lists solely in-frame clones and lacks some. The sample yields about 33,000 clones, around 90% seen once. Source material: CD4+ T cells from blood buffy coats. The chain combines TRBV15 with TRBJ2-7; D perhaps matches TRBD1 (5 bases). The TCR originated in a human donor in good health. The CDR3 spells CATSRDQGTYEQYF. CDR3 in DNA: TGTGCCACCAGCAGAGATCAGGGAACCTACGAGCAGTACTTC.